This entry lists 25 T cell receptor beta chains sequenced from one sample in a study of blood T cell repertoires in COVID-19. Produced via immunoSEQ multiplex PCR; TCRdb's table is partial and in-frame only. The table includes about 220,000 clones, just over 85% detected once. The source material was peripheral blood. The receptors originated from a man younger than 40 who had recovered from COVID-19.

V usage is TRBV5-1 and J usage is TRBJ1-1; D ambiguous. Germline CDR1 is SGHRS and CDR2 is YFSETQ. Trimming removed 4 bases at V and 0 bases at J, with 19 bases between. The CDR3 consists of 17 residues. CDR3 bases: TGCGCCAGCAGCGGAGGTGGGATCTCTGTCATGAACACTGAAGCTTTCTTT. Translating gives CASSGGGISVMNTEAFF. Full variable domain (remainder filled in from reference TRBV5-1 and TRBJ1-1): KAGVTQTPRYLIKTRGQQVTLSCSPISGHRSVSWYQQTPGQGLQFLFEYFSETQRNKGNFPGRFSGRQFSNSRSEMNVSTLELGDSALYLCASSGGGISVMNTEAFFGQGTRLTVV.

V is TRBV30 and J is TRBJ2-5; tentative D call: TRBD2 (5 bases). The germline gives CDR1 GTSNPN, CDR2 SVGIG (reference sequence). The V and J ends lost 3 bases and 1 base respectively, with 15 bases between them. The CDR3 runs 15 residues. The CDR3 DNA follows: TGTGCCTGGAGCCCAGGCGGGTCGTCCCAAGAGACCCAGTACTTC. Translation: CAWSPGGSSQETQYF.

This rearrangement joins TRBV7-6 to TRBJ2-7, with 8 bases that match TRBD2. The CDR3 covers 18 residues. The germline V gene has CDR1 SGHVS and CDR2 FNYEAQ. V lost 0 bases and J lost 0; bases outside the gene matches: 10. In nucleotides, the CDR3 is TGTGCCAGCAGCTTAGCCCCACCAGGCGGGGGGAGCTCCTACGAGCAGTACTTC. This gives the protein CASSLAPPGGGSSYEQYF.

The chain employs TRBV15 and TRBJ2-2; D gene uncertain. The V end lost 0 bases, the J end lost 4 bases, and 9 bases lay between the germline ends. The germline CDR1 and CDR2 sequences are LNHNV and YYDKDF (reference sequence). This CDR3 is 15 amino acids long. The CDR3 reads CATSRDPYLTGELFF. The CDR3 DNA is TGTGCCACCAGCAGAGATCCCTACCTCACCGGGGAGCTGTTTTTT.

The J gene is TRBJ1-1, the V gene TRBV6-5; D gene uncertain. The CDR3 spans 15 residues. Germline-derived CDR1 and CDR2 are MNHEY and SVGAGI. Trimming removed 6 bases at V and 0 bases at J, with 14 bases between. CDR3 loop: CASSRWAEMNTEAFF. CDR3 DNA sequence: TGTGCCAGCAGCCGTTGGGCAGAGATGAACACTGAAGCTTTCTTT.

CDR3 sequence: CASTPLGQPRGYTF. Here the CDR3 DNA reads TGTGCCAGCACTCCACTGGGACAGCCCCGTGGCTACACCTTC. The chain employs TRBV28 and TRBJ1-2, with 7 bases identical to TRBD1. The CDR3 extends over 14 amino acids. J lost 7 bases, V lost 7 bases, and 12 bases had no gene match. CDR1 is MDHEN and CDR2 is SYDVKM in the germline V gene.

The chain is built from TRBV5-4 and TRBJ1-3; possible D gene TRBD1, 5 bases. CDR1 SGHNT and CDR2 YYREEE come from the germline V gene (reference sequence). V lost 4 bases and J 6 bases, leaving 14 bases between the germline ends. This CDR3 has 14 residues. CDR3 nucleotide sequence: TGTGCCAGCAGCACGGGAGGGGATGTAAACACCATATATTTT. The encoded protein is CASSTGGDVNTIYF.

The chain joins TRBV5-5 to TRBJ2-7; 10 bases are a match to TRBD1. V trimming: 2 bases; J trimming: 2 bases; junction bases outside the gene matches: 4. The germline V gene encodes CDR1 SGHKS and CDR2 YYEKEE (reference sequence). CDR3 length equals 15 residues. CDR3 DNA: TGTGCCAGCAGCTTAGGGACAGGGGTCCCCTACGAGCAGTACTTC. Translation: CASSLGTGVPYEQYF.

This clone was detected only once. The gene calls are TRBV19 and TRBJ2-3, with 8 bases that match TRBD2. J lost 10 bases, V lost 5 bases, and 14 bases had no gene match. The CDR3 extends over 15 amino acids. Germline V gene sequence: CDR1 LNHDA, CDR2 SQIVND (reference sequence). CDR3 region: CASSGVAGGSQAQYF. DNA for the CDR3: TGTGCCAGTAGTGGGGTGGCGGGGGGTTCGCAGGCGCAGTATTTT.

The chain uses TRBV7-9 and TRBJ1-4, with D possibly matching TRBD1 (5 bases). V was cut by 6 bases and J by 3 bases, with 8 bases left in between. This CDR3 is 13 amino acids long. Germline V gives CDR1 SEHNR, CDR2 FQNEAQ (reference sequence). CDR3 in amino acids: CASRQGSNEKLFF. DNA for the CDR3: TGTGCCAGCAGGCAGGGATCTAATGAAAAACTGTTTTTT.

This clone was seen a single time. The V gene is TRBV4-1, the J gene TRBJ1-2; D remains unclear. Germline CDR1 and CDR2: MGHRA and YSYEKL. The V and J ends lost 4 bases and 2 bases respectively, with 23 bases between them. CDR3 length equals 18 residues. DNA of the CDR3: TGCGCCAGCAGCCCAACGCCAAGTTCGGTGCGATCCAACTATGGCTACACCTTC. Translating it yields CASSPTPSSVRSNYGYTF.

The chain is built from TRBV11-2 and TRBJ2-7, with 12 nucleotides matching TRBD2. V lost 5 bases and J lost 4; bases outside the gene matches: 6. The CDR3 sequence is 15 residues long. Germline V gene data show CDR1 as SGHAT and CDR2 as FQNNGV. The CDR3 sequence: CASSPASGGAYEQYF. CDR3 bases: TGTGCCAGCAGCCCTGCTAGCGGGGGGGCATACGAGCAGTACTTC.

This clone has only one observation. The rearrangement uses TRBV7-9 and TRBJ2-7; the D gene is possibly TRBD1 (6 bases). In germline, CDR1 is SEHNR, CDR2 FQNEAQ (reference sequence). This CDR3 is 17 amino acids long. Trimming left V 5 bases short and J 0 bases short, with 20 bases between. The CDR3 reads CASSLGAGTSFSYEQYF. The CDR3 DNA sequence: TGTGCCAGCAGCCTTGGAGCCGGGACATCCTTCTCCTACGAGCAGTACTTC.

The gene calls are TRBV5-6 and TRBJ1-1, with D uncertain. CDR1 is SGHDT, CDR2 YYEEEE, per germline. The CDR3 totals 12 residues. Trimming shortened V by 4 bases and J by 2 bases, and 6 bases separated the two germline ends. The CDR3 bases are TGTGCCAGCAGCCTCTTCAACACTGAAGCTTTCTTT. Protein: CASSLFNTEAFF. Filled out from reference TRBV5-6 and TRBJ1-1, the complete variable domain reads DAGVTQSPTHLIKTRGQQVTLRCSPKSGHDTVSWYQQALGQGPQFIFQYYEEEERQRGNFPDRFSGHQFPNYSSELNVNALLLGDSALYLCASSLFNTEAFFGQGTRLTVV.

J is TRBJ2-3 and V is TRBV13; 9 bases are shared with TRBD1. The CDR3 covers 17 residues. CDR1 and CDR2 (germline): PRHDT, FYEKMQ (reference sequence). The trim removed 2 bases at V and 3 bases at J, leaving 9 bases unmatched. The CDR3 loop is CASSLSPGTGLTDTQYF. The CDR3 DNA follows: TGTGCCAGCAGCTTATCCCCTGGGACAGGGCTTACAGATACGCAGTATTTT.

A single count supports this clone. The V call is TRBV27, the J call TRBJ1-5, with TRBD1 as a possible D gene (6 bases). Germline CDR1 reads MNHEY; CDR2 reads SMNVEV (reference sequence). There are 18 residues in the CDR3. V lost 4 bases and J lost 0, with 19 bases in between. The CDR3 DNA sequence: TGTGCCAGCAGTTCCGAAGGGACACTAGGGAATAGCAATCAGCCCCAGCATTTT. Amino acids: CASSSEGTLGNSNQPQHF.

V and J are TRBV14 and TRBJ1-3; tentatively, D is TRBD1 (6 bases). Between the trimmed V and J ends, which lost 1 base and 1 base, there was a span of 11 bases. This CDR3 is 16 amino acids long. CDR1 and CDR2 from the germline V gene are SGHDN and FVKESK. DNA for the CDR3: TGTGCCAGCAGCCAAGTTAGAGGGGGTTCTGGAAACACCATATATTTT. Translation gives CASSQVRGGSGNTIYF.

This rearrangement joins TRBV29-1 to TRBJ1-1; D gene ambiguous. The CDR3 has 11 amino acids. Germline CDR1 and CDR2: SQVTM and ANQGSEA. V was cut by 6 bases and J by 7 bases, with 12 bases left in between. CDR3 sequence: CSVASQVEAFF. CDR3 coding DNA: TGCAGCGTCGCTTCTCAGGTTGAAGCTTTCTTT.

CDR3 in DNA: TGTGCCAGCAGGCTCGGGACTAGCGGGGGGACCCATGAGCAGTTCTTC. Translating gives CASRLGTSGGTHEQFF. This sequence joins TRBV2 and TRBJ2-1, with 15 bases lining up with TRBD2. Trimming cost V 6 bases and J 8 bases; bases outside gene matches: 8. Germline V lookup: CDR1 SNHLY, CDR2 FYNNEI. This CDR3 has 16 amino acids. The full variable domain, completed using reference TRBV2 and TRBJ2-1, is EPEVTQTPSHQVTQMGQEVILRCVPISNHLYFYWYRQILGQKVEFLVSFYNNEISEKSEIFDDQFSVERPDGSNFTLKIRSTKLEDSAMYFCASRLGTSGGTHEQFFGPGTRLTVL.

V gene TRBV19 combines with J gene TRBJ2-1; D is unclear. The V gene's germline CDR1 is LNHDA and CDR2 SQIVND (reference sequence). Trimming removed 3 bases at V and 5 bases at J, with 5 bases between. The CDR3 contains 12 residues. The CDR3 coding sequence is TGTGCCAGTAGTATCCAGAACAATGAGCAGTTCTTC. Amino acids: CASSIQNNEQFF.

V gene TRBV2 combines with J gene TRBJ1-5, with D unclear. The germline V gene encodes CDR1 SNHLY and CDR2 FYNNEI. The CDR3 contains 13 residues. V was pared by 7 bases and J by 3 bases, with 10 bases between. The CDR3 is CASTIQFNQPQHF. The CDR3 bases are TGTGCCAGCACCATTCAGTTCAATCAGCCCCAGCATTTT.

The chain uses TRBV7-2 and TRBJ1-1, with a tentative D call TRBD1 (5 bases). The CDR3 spans 14 residues. Trimming removed 2 bases from V and 2 bases from J, with 9 bases in between. CDR1 is SGHTA, CDR2 FQGNSA, per germline. The CDR3 sequence: CASSLRQGNTEAFF. The CDR3 DNA reads TGTGCCAGCAGCTTAAGGCAGGGAAACACTGAAGCTTTCTTT.

The V call is TRBV13, the J call TRBJ2-3; 12 positions match TRBD2. This CDR3 comprises 16 residues. Trimming removed 5 bases from V and 3 bases from J; junction bases left unmatched: 6. The V gene's germline CDR1 is PRHDT and CDR2 FYEKMQ (reference sequence). CDR3 residues: CASSRLAGVGTDTQYF. The CDR3, as DNA: TGTGCCAGCAGCAGACTAGCGGGGGTGGGGACAGATACGCAGTATTTT.

The rearrangement uses TRBV10-1 and TRBJ2-5; 12 nucleotides line up with TRBD2. The junction had 1 base not matched to a gene; V was cut back by 0 bases and J by 2 bases. Germline CDR1 WNHNN, CDR2 SYGVQD (reference sequence). This CDR3 spans 16 amino acids. CDR3 sequence reads: CASSESLAGGQETQYF. As DNA, the CDR3 is TGCGCCAGCAGTGAGTCGCTAGCGGGGGGGCAAGAGACCCAGTACTTC.

The V call is TRBV5-1, the J call TRBJ2-2; D may be TRBD1 (5 bases). V lost 0 bases to trimming and J lost 8 bases, with 17 bases between them. This CDR3 comprises 16 residues. In germline, CDR1 is SGHRS, CDR2 YFSETQ. DNA of the CDR3: TGCGCCAGCAGCTTGGGTGCCCGGCCAGGGTGGGGGGAGCTGTTTTTT. It encodes CASSLGARPGWGELFF.